This T cell receptor (beta chain) emerged from a study of shared clonotypes between healthy human individuals. Notes on this clone: Other DNA variants within this sample encode the same CDR3.

The assay was immunoSEQ multiplex PCR, and TCRdb's table has in-frame clones only and misses some. The data show around 2,000,000 clones, around 96% seen once. Germline assignment: CDR1 SGDLS and CDR2 YYNGEE. This CDR3 contains 15 residues. The ends were cut back, 2 bases at V and 2 bases at J, with 10 bases in the middle. Selected positively for CCR7 and CD45RO-negative, naive CD8 cells excluded terminally differentiated effector memory CD45RA+ cells. Specimen: naive CD8+ T cells sorted from blood. The J gene is TRBJ1-4, the V gene TRBV9; possibly TRBD1 for D (6 bases). This TCR was recovered from a man aged 18 to 35 in good health. CDR3 in amino acids: CASSVGGGTNEKLFF. For the CDR3, the DNA is TGTGCCAGCAGCGTGGGAGGGGGTACTAATGAAAAACTGTTTTTT. The full variable domain, with the rest looked up from reference TRBV9 and TRBJ1-4, is DSGVTQTPKHLITATGQRVTLRCSPRSGDLSVYWYQQSLDQGLQFLIQYYNGEERAKGNILERFSAQQFPDLHSELNLSSLELGDSALYFCASSVGGGTNEKLFFGSGTQLSVL.